The entry below gives a single T cell receptor (beta chain) sequence along with its context. TRAV- and TRBV-specific primers were used for first-strand cDNA, which covered alpha and beta chains. A roughly 21-cycle PCR with a constant-region primer and V-primer adapter amplified TCRs. MiXCR, run by TCRdb on the reads, gives a single entry per CDR3 protein. Among about 35,000 distinct CDR3 sequences listed, less than 25% were seen once. The source of the sample is a study of low-dose radiotherapy and immunotherapy resistance in tumors. Study-level background: With fractions of 0.5 Gy given every 2 weeks, Cohort 1 accumulated a total of 6.5 Gy.

As to time point: after trial treatment. Treatment of the sample: LDRT plus nivolumab, ipilimumab, low-dose cyclophosphamide and aspirin (RACIN trial). The treatment that donors received included nivolumab, ipilimumab, aspirin, low-dose cyclophosphamide and low-dose radiotherapy. CDR1 ENHRY and CDR2 SYGVKD come from the germline V gene. The CDR3 is made up of 17 amino acids. The V and J ends lost 4 bases and 1 base respectively, with 17 bases between them. This TCR was sampled from a female donor with ovarian cancer. Specimen: PBMCs, collected after low-dose radiotherapy plus immunotherapy. The chain recombines TRBV10-3 with TRBJ1-3; maybe TRBD1 (6 bases). The CDR3 sequence: CAISGGPGPPSGNTIYF. The CDR3 region has the DNA TGTGCCATCAGTGGGGGGCCGGGACCGCCATCTGGAAACACCATATATTTT.